The rows below give T cell receptor beta chains drawn from one sample of a study of cytomegalovirus exposure and HLA in healthy donors. The data were produced by immunoSEQ multiplex PCR, yet TCRdb's version contains in-frame clones alone and is incomplete. The table includes 70,000 or so clones, around 94% detected once. The sequenced material came from PBMCs. The receptor source for this set is a young man in good health and CMV-seropositive. Each CDR3 is given with its conserved first and last residue. The order of the fields is V gene, D gene, J gene, clone size, CDR3 protein, CDR3 DNA. The D gene is left open where the match is weak. Rows may omit the clone size; those that give it use once, few, many or a size class.

v_gene: TRBV30; d_gene: -; j_gene: TRBJ2-3; abundance: -; CDR3aa: CAWTETDTQYF; CDR3nt: TGTGCCTGGACAGAAACCGATACGCAGTATTTT
v_gene: TRBV28; d_gene: TRBD1; j_gene: TRBJ1-1; abundance: -; CDR3aa: CASVRTGDYTEAFF; CDR3nt: TGTGCCAGCGTCAGGACAGGGGATTACACTGAAGCTTTCTTT
v_gene: TRBV5-1; d_gene: TRBD1; j_gene: TRBJ1-5; abundance: -; CDR3aa: CASSWTGDSNQPQHF; CDR3nt: TGCGCCAGCAGCTGGACAGGTGATAGCAATCAGCCCCAGCATTTT
v_gene: TRBV27; d_gene: -; j_gene: TRBJ1-1; abundance: -; CDR3aa: CASGDNLNTEAFF; CDR3nt: TGTGCCAGCGGGGACAATTTGAACACTGAAGCTTTCTTT
v_gene: TRBV9; d_gene: TRBD1; j_gene: TRBJ2-5; abundance: -; CDR3aa: CASSVVGRQGAPETQYF; CDR3nt: TGTGCCAGCAGCGTAGTCGGACGTCAGGGGGCCCCAGAGACCCAGTACTTC
v_gene: TRBV28; d_gene: -; j_gene: TRBJ1-3; abundance: -; CDR3aa: CASSMHTRSSGNTIYF; CDR3nt: TGTGCCAGCAGTATGCATACTCGGAGCTCTGGAAACACCATATATTTT
v_gene: TRBV30; d_gene: TRBD2; j_gene: TRBJ2-5; abundance: few; CDR3aa: CAWSPGGGETQYF; CDR3nt: TGTGCCTGGAGTCCGGGCGGGGGTGAGACCCAGTACTTC
v_gene: TRBV10-1; d_gene: TRBD1; j_gene: TRBJ2-7; abundance: -; CDR3aa: CASSEGTGVPYEQYF; CDR3nt: TGCGCCAGCAGTGAAGGGACAGGTGTTCCCTACGAGCAGTACTTC
v_gene: TRBV10-3; d_gene: TRBD1; j_gene: TRBJ2-6; abundance: once; CDR3aa: CAINPGQGGSGANVLTF; CDR3nt: TGTGCCATCAACCCCGGACAGGGGGGCTCTGGGGCCAACGTCCTGACTTTC
v_gene: TRBV7-3; d_gene: -; j_gene: TRBJ1-1; abundance: -; CDR3aa: CASSLTPDSEAFF; CDR3nt: TGTGCCAGCAGCTTAACCCCCGACAGCGAAGCTTTCTTT
v_gene: TRBV2; d_gene: TRBD1; j_gene: TRBJ2-4; abundance: -; CDR3aa: CASRDRDRGLAKNIQYF; CDR3nt: TGTGCCAGCAGGGACCGGGACAGGGGTTTAGCCAAAAACATTCAGTACTTC
v_gene: TRBV5-1; d_gene: -; j_gene: TRBJ2-2; abundance: -; CDR3aa: CASSLAGGTGELFF; CDR3nt: TGCGCCAGCAGCTTGGCCGGGGGCACCGGGGAGCTGTTTTTT
v_gene: TRBV7-6; d_gene: TRBD1; j_gene: TRBJ2-7; abundance: -; CDR3aa: CASSAPGTGVEQYF; CDR3nt: TGTGCCAGCAGCGCGCCGGGGACAGGGGTCGAGCAGTACTTC
v_gene: TRBV10-3; d_gene: TRBD1; j_gene: TRBJ2-2; abundance: -; CDR3aa: CAISTGGTGELFF; CDR3nt: TGTGCCATCTCCACAGGGGGGACCGGGGAGCTGTTTTTT
v_gene: TRBV6-1; d_gene: TRBD1; j_gene: TRBJ1-4; abundance: -; CDR3aa: CASSDTPGQGDEKLFF; CDR3nt: TGTGCCAGCAGTGACACTCCGGGACAGGGTGATGAAAAACTGTTTTTT
v_gene: TRBV10-1; d_gene: -; j_gene: TRBJ2-1; abundance: -; CDR3aa: CASSELAGSYNEQFF; CDR3nt: TGCGCCAGCAGTGAGCTGGCGGGCTCCTACAATGAGCAGTTCTTC
v_gene: TRBV7-2; d_gene: TRBD2; j_gene: TRBJ2-5; abundance: -; CDR3aa: CASSLSSGSGVGETQYF; CDR3nt: TGTGCCAGCAGCTTAAGTAGCGGGAGTGGGGTGGGGGAGACCCAGTACTTC
v_gene: TRBV6-1; d_gene: TRBD2; j_gene: TRBJ2-1; abundance: few; CDR3aa: CASRTSGSNEQFF; CDR3nt: TGTGCCAGTCGGACTAGCGGGAGCAATGAGCAGTTCTTC
v_gene: TRBV28; d_gene: TRBD1; j_gene: TRBJ1-2; abundance: once; CDR3aa: CASSLMEGAIFDGYTF; CDR3nt: TGTGCCAGCAGTTTAATGGAGGGGGCCATCTTTGATGGCTACACCTTC
v_gene: TRBV27; d_gene: -; j_gene: TRBJ2-7; abundance: -; CDR3aa: CASSLGAGGPYEQYF; CDR3nt: TGTGCCAGCAGTTTAGGGGCAGGAGGGCCCTACGAGCAGTACTTC
v_gene: TRBV27; d_gene: TRBD2; j_gene: TRBJ2-7; abundance: -; CDR3aa: CASSLYPLIVGGSRHEQYF; CDR3nt: TGTGCCAGCAGTTTATACCCCCTTATCGTGGGCGGGAGTCGACACGAGCAGTACTTC
v_gene: TRBV30; d_gene: TRBD1; j_gene: TRBJ2-7; abundance: -; CDR3aa: CAWKNKQGAGEQYF; CDR3nt: TGTGCCTGGAAAAATAAACAGGGGGCGGGGGAGCAGTACTTC
v_gene: TRBV28; d_gene: -; j_gene: TRBJ1-5; abundance: -; CDR3aa: CASSSGVNQPQHF; CDR3nt: TGTGCCAGCAGTTCAGGGGTAAATCAGCCCCAGCATTTT
v_gene: TRBV5-1; d_gene: TRBD1; j_gene: TRBJ2-7; abundance: -; CDR3aa: CASSRDRGSYEQYF; CDR3nt: TGCGCCAGCAGCCGGGACAGGGGCTCCTACGAGCAGTACTTC
v_gene: TRBV6-5; d_gene: TRBD2; j_gene: TRBJ2-3; abundance: once; CDR3aa: CASSVELARGTQYF; CDR3nt: TGTGCCAGCAGTGTGGAACTAGCGAGAGGTACGCAGTATTTT
v_gene: TRBV10-1; d_gene: -; j_gene: TRBJ1-5; abundance: -; CDR3aa: CASSVDRSRQPQHF; CDR3nt: TGCGCCAGCAGCGTCGACAGGTCCCGTCAGCCCCAGCATTTT
v_gene: TRBV21-1; d_gene: -; j_gene: TRBJ2-3; abundance: -; CDR3aa: CASSKEPSGTIDTQYF; CDR3nt: TGTGCCAGCAGCAAAGAACCTAGCGGGACGATAGATACGCAGTATTTT
v_gene: TRBV6-5; d_gene: TRBD1; j_gene: TRBJ2-7; abundance: -; CDR3aa: CASSYDRVSAEQYF; CDR3nt: TGTGCCAGCAGTTACGACAGGGTCTCTGCCGAGCAGTACTTC
v_gene: TRBV19; d_gene: -; j_gene: TRBJ2-7; abundance: -; CDR3aa: CASSIVLDGEQYF; CDR3nt: TGTGCCAGTAGTATCGTCCTAGACGGCGAGCAGTACTTC
v_gene: TRBV28; d_gene: -; j_gene: TRBJ1-2; abundance: -; CDR3aa: CASSSSGVHGYTF; CDR3nt: TGTGCCAGCAGTTCGTCGGGGGTTCATGGCTACACCTTC
v_gene: TRBV5-8; d_gene: -; j_gene: TRBJ2-7; abundance: -; CDR3aa: CASSPSYEQYF; CDR3nt: TGTGCCAGCAGCCCTTCCTACGAGCAGTACTTC
v_gene: TRBV2; d_gene: -; j_gene: TRBJ2-3; abundance: -; CDR3aa: CASSLPRDTQYF; CDR3nt: TGTGCCAGCAGTCTACCACGGGATACGCAGTATTTT
v_gene: TRBV29-1; d_gene: -; j_gene: TRBJ2-3; abundance: once; CDR3aa: CSVLADSDTQYF; CDR3nt: TGCAGCGTCTTAGCGGACTCAGATACGCAGTATTTT
v_gene: TRBV28; d_gene: -; j_gene: TRBJ2-7; abundance: once; CDR3aa: CASSQTGYEQYF; CDR3nt: TGTGCCAGCAGTCAAACAGGTTACGAGCAGTACTTC
v_gene: TRBV2; d_gene: -; j_gene: TRBJ1-2; abundance: -; CDR3aa: CASSEAWREYGYTF; CDR3nt: TGTGCCAGCAGTGAAGCGTGGAGGGAATATGGCTACACCTTC
v_gene: TRBV6-5; d_gene: TRBD1; j_gene: TRBJ1-1; abundance: once; CDR3aa: CASSPRTGRTEAFF; CDR3nt: TGTGCCAGCAGTCCTAGGACAGGGAGGACTGAAGCTTTCTTT
v_gene: TRBV5-1; d_gene: TRBD2; j_gene: TRBJ2-1; abundance: -; CDR3aa: CASSLAGGPGDEQFF; CDR3nt: TGCGCCAGCAGCTTAGCGGGAGGGCCTGGGGATGAGCAGTTCTTC
v_gene: TRBV6-4; d_gene: TRBD2; j_gene: TRBJ2-2; abundance: few; CDR3aa: CASSTSGENTGELFF; CDR3nt: TGTGCCAGCAGTACTAGCGGAGAGAACACCGGGGAGCTGTTTTTT
v_gene: TRBV30; d_gene: TRBD2; j_gene: TRBJ2-7; abundance: -; CDR3aa: CAWSVGLAGGLDEQYF; CDR3nt: TGTGCCTGGAGTGTAGGGCTAGCGGGAGGGTTAGACGAGCAGTACTTC
v_gene: TRBV15; d_gene: TRBD1; j_gene: TRBJ1-1; abundance: -; CDR3aa: CATSREGTGIDEAFF; CDR3nt: TGTGCCACCAGCAGAGAAGGGACAGGGATTGATGAAGCTTTCTTT
v_gene: TRBV6-1; d_gene: -; j_gene: TRBJ1-4; abundance: -; CDR3aa: CASSELDDRPKFF; CDR3nt: TGTGCCAGCAGTGAACTTGATGACAGACCTAAATTTTTT
v_gene: TRBV25-1; d_gene: TRBD1; j_gene: TRBJ2-3; abundance: few; CDR3aa: CASSGDDRGSDTQYF; CDR3nt: TGTGCCAGCAGTGGGGACGACAGGGGTTCGGATACGCAGTATTTT
v_gene: TRBV25-1; d_gene: TRBD1; j_gene: TRBJ1-1; abundance: -; CDR3aa: CASQGDTEAFF; CDR3nt: TGTGCCAGTCAGGGGGACACTGAAGCTTTCTTT
v_gene: TRBV9; d_gene: TRBD2; j_gene: TRBJ2-7; abundance: -; CDR3aa: CASSVASRLAGIDEQYF; CDR3nt: TGTGCCAGCAGCGTAGCCTCCCGGCTAGCGGGAATTGACGAGCAGTACTTC
v_gene: TRBV10-1; d_gene: -; j_gene: TRBJ2-7; abundance: -; CDR3aa: CASSDTPGQIYEQYF; CDR3nt: TGCGCCAGCAGTGACACCCCAGGACAGATCTACGAGCAGTACTTC
v_gene: TRBV28; d_gene: -; j_gene: TRBJ1-2; abundance: -; CDR3aa: CASTLKGDYGYTF; CDR3nt: TGTGCCAGCACCCTTAAGGGAGACTATGGCTACACCTTC
v_gene: TRBV5-6; d_gene: -; j_gene: TRBJ1-3; abundance: -; CDR3aa: CASSPRITGNTIYF; CDR3nt: TGTGCCAGCAGCCCGAGGATTACTGGAAACACCATATATTTT
v_gene: TRBV14; d_gene: -; j_gene: TRBJ2-3; abundance: -; CDR3aa: CASSQPPGVPDTQYF; CDR3nt: TGTGCCAGCAGCCAACCCCCGGGGGTCCCAGATACGCAGTATTTT
v_gene: TRBV6-1; d_gene: TRBD2; j_gene: TRBJ2-7; abundance: -; CDR3aa: CASIIAGKIHEQYF; CDR3nt: TGTGCCAGCATTATAGCGGGAAAAATCCACGAGCAGTACTTC
v_gene: TRBV10-3; d_gene: -; j_gene: TRBJ2-3; abundance: -; CDR3aa: CAISESEAGTDTQYF; CDR3nt: TGTGCCATCAGTGAGTCTGAGGCCGGCACAGATACGCAGTATTTT
v_gene: TRBV19; d_gene: -; j_gene: TRBJ2-5; abundance: -; CDR3aa: CASKKDFGGETQYF; CDR3nt: TGTGCCAGTAAAAAGGACTTTGGCGGGGAGACCCAGTACTTC